Listed here are 10 T cell receptor beta chains from one sample, sequenced in a study of cytomegalovirus exposure and HLA in healthy donors (dated by TCRdb to 2016 to 2017). The library relied on the immunoSEQ multiplex PCR assay. TCRdb holds this immuneACCESS table with in-frame rearrangements only. Some clones are missing; in checked studies, unresolved V genes explain under half, and the rest has no known cause. This sample holds some 44,000 clones; around nine tenths were observed only once. The ten top clones hold 5.6% of the sample. Input material: PBMCs. The receptor source for this set is a man younger than 35 in good health and CMV-seronegative.

The rearrangement links TRBV5-4 to TRBJ2-5; tentative D call: TRBD1 (5 bases). V gave up 2 bases and J gave up 0 bases, with 14 bases separating them. This CDR3 is 16 amino acids long. CDR1 and CDR2 from the germline V gene are SGHNT and YYREEE (reference sequence). CDR3 sequence: CASSLAQGGYQETQYF. As DNA, the CDR3 is TGTGCCAGCAGCTTAGCCCAGGGCGGCTACCAAGAGACCCAGTACTTC.

This chain uses TRBV2 with TRBJ2-7; 11 bases line up with TRBD1. J was trimmed by 4 bases and V by 4 bases; bases with no gene match: 9. Looked up from germline, CDR1 is SNHLY and CDR2 is FYNNEI. This CDR3 has 16 amino acids. CDR3 region: CASSGGQGEVWYEQYF. The CDR3, as DNA: TGTGCCAGCAGTGGGGGACAGGGGGAGGTATGGTACGAGCAGTACTTC. Drawing the rest from reference TRBV2 and TRBJ2-7, the complete variable domain is EPEVTQTPSHQVTQMGQEVILRCVPISNHLYFYWYRQILGQKVEFLVSFYNNEISEKSEIFDDQFSVERPDGSNFTLKIRSTKLEDSAMYFCASSGGQGEVWYEQYFGPGTRLTVT.

The chain links TRBV27 to TRBJ1-2; 12 positions match TRBD1. Germline loops: CDR1 MNHEY, CDR2 SMNVEV (reference sequence). This CDR3 has 16 amino acids. Losses at the gene ends were 5 bases for V and 8 bases for J; bases not matched to a gene: 12. CDR3 sequence (DNA): TGTGCCAGCAGTATCGGGACAGGGGGCGGATTGGGCGGCTACACCTTC. It codes for CASSIGTGGGLGGYTF.

V is TRBV5-1 and J is TRBJ1-5; 7 nucleotides match TRBD1. The germline V gene has CDR1 SGHRS and CDR2 YFSETQ. The CDR3 loop spans 14 amino acids. J gave up 3 bases and V 2 bases, and 2 bases lay outside the gene matches. The CDR3 is CASSLGGFNQPQHF. Written as DNA, the CDR3 is TGCGCCAGCAGCTTAGGGGGCTTCAATCAGCCCCAGCATTTT.

The chain carries TRBV7-8 and TRBJ2-3, with TRBD1 identical over 8 bases. V lost 2 bases and J lost 2; bases outside the gene matches: 6. The CDR3 sequence is 16 residues long. Germline CDR1 SGHVS, CDR2 FQNEAQ. CDR3 sequence: CASSLQGARDTDTQYF. The DNA for the CDR3 is TGTGCCAGCAGCTTACAGGGGGCGCGGGACACAGATACGCAGTATTTT.

The chain joins TRBV7-8 to TRBJ1-5, with TRBD1 identical over 8 bases. The junction had 6 bases not matched to a gene; V was cut back by 5 bases and J by 0 bases. CDR1 is SGHVS and CDR2 is FQNEAQ in the germline V gene. This CDR3 region has 16 residues. CDR3 DNA: TGTGCCAGCAGCCCCAGGACAGGGAGTAGCAATCAGCCCCAGCATTTT. Amino acids: CASSPRTGSSNQPQHF.

This chain connects TRBV10-3 to TRBJ2-6; 8 bases line up with TRBD2. Trimming removed 0 bases from V and 0 bases from J; junction bases left unmatched: 4. Germline loops: CDR1 ENHRY, CDR2 SYGVKD. The CDR3 runs 18 residues. The CDR3 nucleotides read TGTGCCATCAGTGAGTCGGGCGGGGGGACCTCTGGGGCCAACGTCCTGACTTTC. It codes for CAISESGGGTSGANVLTF.

The V call is TRBV10-3, the J call TRBJ2-2; D gene uncertain. V lost 1 base and J lost 0, with 3 bases in between. Germline V gene data show CDR1 as ENHRY and CDR2 as SYGVKD. The CDR3 is made up of 14 amino acids. CDR3 sequence: CAISEYTNTGELFF. In nucleotides, the CDR3 is TGTGCCATCAGTGAGTACACGAACACCGGGGAGCTGTTTTTT.

The chain joins TRBV29-1 to TRBJ1-4, with TRBD1 identical over 8 bases. The V and J ends lost 4 bases and 4 bases, in that order; junction bases with no gene match: 11. The CDR3 covers 16 residues. CDR1 SQVTM and CDR2 ANQGSEA come from the germline V gene. The CDR3 sequence is CSVVLFDRGVNEKLFF. The CDR3 coding sequence is TGCAGCGTTGTCCTCTTTGACAGGGGAGTTAATGAAAAACTGTTTTTT.

The J gene is TRBJ2-5, the V gene TRBV18, with TRBD1 as a possible D gene (5 bases). Trimming took 1 base from V and 5 from J, leaving 23 bases between them. The V gene's germline CDR1 is KGHSH and CDR2 LQKENI. The CDR3 runs to 18 residues. DNA of the CDR3: TGTGCCAGCTCACCACGGAGTGGCAGAACAACCCCAGGGGAGACCCAGTACTTC. Its translation: CASSPRSGRTTPGETQYF.